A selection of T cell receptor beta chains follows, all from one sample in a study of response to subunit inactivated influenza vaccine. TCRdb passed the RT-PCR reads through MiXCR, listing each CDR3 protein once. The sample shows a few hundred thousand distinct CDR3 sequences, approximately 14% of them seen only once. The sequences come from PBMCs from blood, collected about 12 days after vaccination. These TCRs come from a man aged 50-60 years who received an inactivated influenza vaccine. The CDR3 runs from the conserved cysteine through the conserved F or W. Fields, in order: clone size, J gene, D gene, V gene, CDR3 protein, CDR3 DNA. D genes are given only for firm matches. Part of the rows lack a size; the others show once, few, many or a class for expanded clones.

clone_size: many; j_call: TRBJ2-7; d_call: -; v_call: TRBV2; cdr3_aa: CASSGGGKSGEQYF; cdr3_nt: TGTGCCAGCAGTGGAGGGGGAAAGTCGGGCGAGCAGTACTTC
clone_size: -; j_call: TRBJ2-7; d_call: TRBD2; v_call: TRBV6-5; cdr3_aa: CASSYQLASEQYF; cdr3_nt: TGTGCCAGCAGTTACCAACTAGCGTCCGAGCAGTACTTC
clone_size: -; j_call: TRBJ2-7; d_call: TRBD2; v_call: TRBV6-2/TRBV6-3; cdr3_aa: CASSYLLFYGLAGVYEQYF; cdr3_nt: TGTGCCAGCAGTTACCTCCTGTTCTACGGACTAGCGGGAGTGTACGAGCAGTACTTC
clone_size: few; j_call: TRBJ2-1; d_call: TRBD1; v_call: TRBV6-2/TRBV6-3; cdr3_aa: CAARQGYNEQFF; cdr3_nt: TGTGCCGCCAGACAGGGCTACAATGAGCAGTTCTTC
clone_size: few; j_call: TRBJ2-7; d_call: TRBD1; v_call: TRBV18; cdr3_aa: CASSPRSPGGSYEQYF; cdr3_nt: TGTGCCAGCTCACCACGGTCCCCAGGGGGTTCCTACGAGCAGTACTTC
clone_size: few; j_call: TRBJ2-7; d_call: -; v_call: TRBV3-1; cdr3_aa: CASTGRGVLYEQYF; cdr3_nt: TGTGCCAGCACCGGCCGGGGAGTCCTTTACGAGCAGTACTTC
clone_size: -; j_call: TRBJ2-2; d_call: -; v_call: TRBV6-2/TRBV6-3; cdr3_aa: CASTWQARGELFF; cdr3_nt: TGTGCCAGCACGTGGCAGGCCCGCGGGGAGCTGTTTTTT
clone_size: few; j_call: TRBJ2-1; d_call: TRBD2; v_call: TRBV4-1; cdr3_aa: CASSQDRAGGPEQFF; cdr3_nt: TGCGCCAGCAGCCAAGATCGAGCGGGGGGGCCTGAGCAGTTCTTC
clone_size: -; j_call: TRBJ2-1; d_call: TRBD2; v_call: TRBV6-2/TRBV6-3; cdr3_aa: CASSYSFSGAGTSSYNEQFF; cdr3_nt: TGTGCCAGCAGTTACTCGTTCTCTGGAGCCGGGACTAGCTCGTACAATGAGCAGTTCTTC
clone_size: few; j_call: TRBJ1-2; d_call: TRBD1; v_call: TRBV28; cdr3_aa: CASSGQGAAYGYTF; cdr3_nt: TGTGCCAGCAGTGGACAGGGGGCGGCCTATGGCTACACCTTC
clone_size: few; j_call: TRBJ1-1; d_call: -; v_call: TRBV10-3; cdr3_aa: CAISDQGKLTEAFF; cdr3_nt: TGTGCCATCAGTGACCAGGGGAAGTTGACTGAAGCTTTCTTT
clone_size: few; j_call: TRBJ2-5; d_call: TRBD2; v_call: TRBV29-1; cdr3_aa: CSALAGGPSYQETQYF; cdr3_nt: TGCAGCGCACTAGCGGGAGGGCCTTCGTACCAAGAGACCCAGTACTTC
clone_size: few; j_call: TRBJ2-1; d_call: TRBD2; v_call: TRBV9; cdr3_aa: CASSGGGTGIRFYNEQFF; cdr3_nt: TGTGCCAGCAGCGGGGGAGGGACTGGGATCCGGTTCTACAATGAGCAGTTCTTC
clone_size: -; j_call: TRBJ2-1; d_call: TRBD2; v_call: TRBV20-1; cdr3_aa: CSARDVSGINEQFF; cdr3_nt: TGCAGTGCTAGAGATGTCAGCGGGATCAATGAGCAGTTCTTC
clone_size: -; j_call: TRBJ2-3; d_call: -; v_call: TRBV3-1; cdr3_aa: CASSREQPGLSSTDTQYF; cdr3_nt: TGTGCCAGCAGCCGAGAGCAGCCTGGACTTTCTAGCACAGATACGCAGTATTTT
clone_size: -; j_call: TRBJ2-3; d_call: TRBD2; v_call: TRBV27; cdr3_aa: CASSRSGRASQDTQYF; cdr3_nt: TGTGCCAGCAGTCGAAGCGGGAGGGCCAGTCAAGATACGCAGTATTTT
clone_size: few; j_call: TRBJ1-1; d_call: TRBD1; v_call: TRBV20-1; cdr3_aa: CSAPRGFSTEAFF; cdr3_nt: TGCAGTGCTCCCAGGGGGTTTAGCACTGAAGCTTTCTTT
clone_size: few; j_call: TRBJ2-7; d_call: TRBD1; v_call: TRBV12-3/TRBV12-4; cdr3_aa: CASRRGQGAYEQYF; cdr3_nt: TGTGCCAGCAGGAGAGGACAGGGGGCGTACGAGCAGTACTTC
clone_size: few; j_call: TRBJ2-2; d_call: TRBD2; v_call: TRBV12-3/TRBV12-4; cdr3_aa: CASSFRRWLAGGANTGELFF; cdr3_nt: TGTGCCAGCAGTTTCCGACGGTGGCTAGCGGGGGGCGCGAACACCGGGGAGCTGTTTTTT
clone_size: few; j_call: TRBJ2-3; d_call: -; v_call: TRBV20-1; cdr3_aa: CSARAGSADTQYF; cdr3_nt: TGCAGTGCTAGAGCCGGGAGCGCAGATACGCAGTATTTT
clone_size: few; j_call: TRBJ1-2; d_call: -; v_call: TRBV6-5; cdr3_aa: CASSYSIQDAANYGYTF; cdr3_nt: TGTGCCAGCAGTTACTCGATACAGGACGCAGCTAACTATGGCTACACCTTC
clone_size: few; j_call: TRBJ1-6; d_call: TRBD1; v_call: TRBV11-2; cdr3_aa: CASSLDLGQFRTKQYNSPLHF; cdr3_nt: TGTGCCAGCAGCTTAGATCTGGGACAGTTCAGGACCAAACAATATAATTCACCCCTCCACTTT
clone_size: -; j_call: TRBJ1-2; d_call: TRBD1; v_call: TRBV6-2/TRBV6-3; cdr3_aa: CASSYEHWDRTNYGYTF; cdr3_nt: TGTGCCAGCAGTTACGAACATTGGGACAGAACAAACTATGGCTACACCTTC
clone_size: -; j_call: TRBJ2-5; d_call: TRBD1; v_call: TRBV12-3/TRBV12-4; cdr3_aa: CASSSSNRDREGTQYF; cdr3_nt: TGTGCCAGCAGTTCGTCAAATAGGGACAGGGAAGGGACCCAGTACTTC
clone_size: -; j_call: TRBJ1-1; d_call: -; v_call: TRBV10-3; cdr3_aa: CAISAAPNTEAFF; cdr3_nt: TGTGCCATCAGTGCCGCTCCGAACACTGAAGCTTTCTTT
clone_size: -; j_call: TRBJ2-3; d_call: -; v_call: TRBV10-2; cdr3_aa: CASSESTSGWASTDTQYF; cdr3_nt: TGCGCCAGCAGTGAGTCGACTTCGGGCTGGGCTAGCACAGATACGCAGTATTTT
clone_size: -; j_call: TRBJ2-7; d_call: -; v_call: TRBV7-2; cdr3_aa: CASSFQGPLYEQYF; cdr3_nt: TGTGCCAGCAGCTTCCAAGGCCCTCTCTACGAGCAGTACTTC
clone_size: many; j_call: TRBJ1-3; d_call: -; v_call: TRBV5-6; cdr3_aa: CASSPVGGTNTIYF; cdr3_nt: TGTGCCAGCAGCCCCGTTGGCGGGACAAACACCATATATTTT
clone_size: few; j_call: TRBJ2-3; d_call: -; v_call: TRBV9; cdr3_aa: CASSVRRGSTDTQYF; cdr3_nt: TGTGCCAGCAGCGTAAGGCGGGGATCCACAGATACGCAGTATTTT
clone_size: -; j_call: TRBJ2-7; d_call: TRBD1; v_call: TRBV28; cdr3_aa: CASSFPGQGTRSGHEQYF; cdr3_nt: TGTGCCAGCAGTTTCCCCGGACAGGGAACGCGGTCGGGTCACGAGCAGTACTTC
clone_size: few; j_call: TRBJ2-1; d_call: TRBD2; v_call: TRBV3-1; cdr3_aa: CASSQAARRGGPYNEQFF; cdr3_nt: TGTGCCAGCAGCCAAGCAGCCCGGCGGGGGGGCCCCTACAATGAGCAGTTCTTC
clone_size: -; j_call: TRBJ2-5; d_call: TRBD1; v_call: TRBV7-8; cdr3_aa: CASSFGQGVQETQYF; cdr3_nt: TGTGCCAGCAGCTTCGGACAGGGGGTTCAAGAGACCCAGTACTTC
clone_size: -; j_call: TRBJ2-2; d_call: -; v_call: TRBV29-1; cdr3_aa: CSAVGGGANTGELFF; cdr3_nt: TGCAGCGCCGTTGGAGGGGGCGCGAACACCGGGGAGCTGTTTTTT
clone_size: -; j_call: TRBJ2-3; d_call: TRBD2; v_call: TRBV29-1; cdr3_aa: CSVGGTSGNNQGAQYF; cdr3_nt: TGCAGCGTTGGCGGGACTAGCGGGAATAACCAAGGAGCGCAGTATTTT
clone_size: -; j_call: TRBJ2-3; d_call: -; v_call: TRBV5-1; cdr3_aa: CASREQGLRADTQYF; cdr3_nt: TGCGCCAGCCGGGAGCAGGGACTCCGGGCAGATACGCAGTATTTT
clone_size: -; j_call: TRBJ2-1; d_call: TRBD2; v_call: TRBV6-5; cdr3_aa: CASSYPLVAGPYNEQFF; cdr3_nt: TGTGCCAGCAGTTACCCGCTGGTAGCGGGGCCTTACAATGAGCAGTTCTTC
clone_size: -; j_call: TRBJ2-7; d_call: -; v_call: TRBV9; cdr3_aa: CASSRPGLTGEQYF; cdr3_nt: TGTGCCAGCAGCCGCCCGGGACTTACGGGGGAGCAGTACTTC
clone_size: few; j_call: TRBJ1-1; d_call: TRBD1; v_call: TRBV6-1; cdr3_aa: CASSSTGTGGGSTEAFF; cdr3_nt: TGTGCCAGCAGCTCAACCGGGACAGGGGGCGGAAGCACTGAAGCTTTCTTT
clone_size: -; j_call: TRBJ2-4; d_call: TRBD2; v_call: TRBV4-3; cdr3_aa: CASSQEERTSGMVNIQYF; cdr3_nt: TGCGCCAGCAGCCAAGAAGAGAGGACTAGCGGGATGGTAAACATTCAGTACTTC
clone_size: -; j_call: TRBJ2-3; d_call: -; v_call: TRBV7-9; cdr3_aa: CASSAGTTDTQYF; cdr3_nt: TGTGCCAGCAGCGCTGGGACCACAGATACGCAGTATTTT
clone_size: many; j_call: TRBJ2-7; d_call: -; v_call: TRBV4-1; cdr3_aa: CASSQAWESYEQYF; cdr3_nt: TGCGCCAGCAGCCAAGCCTGGGAATCCTACGAGCAGTACTTC
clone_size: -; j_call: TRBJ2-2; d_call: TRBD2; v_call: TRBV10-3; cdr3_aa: CAISESGLGTGELFF; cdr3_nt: TGTGCCATCAGTGAGTCGGGACTAGGCACCGGGGAGCTGTTTTTT
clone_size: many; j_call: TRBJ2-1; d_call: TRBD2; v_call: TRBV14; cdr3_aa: CASRHWVGLAGGTDEQFF; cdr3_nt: TGTGCCAGCAGACACTGGGTCGGGCTAGCGGGAGGAACAGATGAGCAGTTCTTC
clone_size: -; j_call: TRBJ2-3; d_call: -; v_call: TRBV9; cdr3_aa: CASSVEYTDTQYF; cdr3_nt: TGTGCCAGCAGCGTAGAGTATACAGATACGCAGTATTTT
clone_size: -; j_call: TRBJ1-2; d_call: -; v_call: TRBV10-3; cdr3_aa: CAISESVAGSLYGYTF; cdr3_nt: TGTGCCATCAGTGAGTCGGTTGCAGGGAGTTTATACGGCTACACCTTC
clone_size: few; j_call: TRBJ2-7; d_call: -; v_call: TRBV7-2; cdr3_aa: CASSLGDKENYEQYF; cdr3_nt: TGTGCCAGCAGCTTAGGGGATAAAGAAAACTACGAGCAGTACTTC
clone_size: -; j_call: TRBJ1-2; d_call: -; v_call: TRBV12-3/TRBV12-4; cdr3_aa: CASSSARFGYTF; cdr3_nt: TGTGCCAGCAGCTCCGCTAGATTTGGCTACACCTTC
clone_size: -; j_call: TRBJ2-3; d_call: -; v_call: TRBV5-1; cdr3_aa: CASSGRQGGDTQYF; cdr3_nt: TGCGCCAGCAGCGGTCGGCAGGGAGGAGATACGCAGTATTTT
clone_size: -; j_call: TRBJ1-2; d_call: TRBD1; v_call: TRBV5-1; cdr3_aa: CASSLHGQGADYGYTF; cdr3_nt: TGCGCCAGCAGCTTGCACGGACAGGGGGCGGACTATGGCTACACCTTC
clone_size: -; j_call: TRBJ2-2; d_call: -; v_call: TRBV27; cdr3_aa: CASSLLYGELFF; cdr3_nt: TGTGCCAGCAGTTTATTATACGGGGAGCTGTTTTTT
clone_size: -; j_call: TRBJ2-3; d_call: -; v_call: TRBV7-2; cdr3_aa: CASSLVWASGTDTQYF; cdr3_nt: TGTGCCAGCAGCTTGGTATGGGCGTCGGGCACAGATACGCAGTATTTT
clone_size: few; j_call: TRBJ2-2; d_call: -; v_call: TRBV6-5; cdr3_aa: CASILRTYSYTGELFF; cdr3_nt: TGTGCCAGCATTTTAAGGACTTACAGTTACACCGGGGAGCTGTTTTTT
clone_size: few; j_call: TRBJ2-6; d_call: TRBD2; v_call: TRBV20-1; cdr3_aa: CSARDPLAGGPQLIFSGANVLTF; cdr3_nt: TGCAGTGCTAGAGACCCGCTAGCGGGGGGGCCACAGCTTATCTTCTCTGGGGCCAACGTCCTGACTTTC